This T cell receptor (beta chain) was captured by sequencing in a study of cytomegalovirus exposure and HLA in healthy donors. The study, taken as a whole, reports: Earlier results showed most TCR beta V segments being productive about 90% or about 30% of the time. Reported performance of the classifier showed diagnosis of cytomegalovirus status with high specificity and sensitivity. Associated with HLA alleles at 0.05 false discovery rate in a later analysis were 16,951 TCR beta sequences.

In the PCR, 60 Vbeta and 13 Jbeta primers were used. TCRdb keeps only in-frame clones here, not all; method: immunoSEQ multiplex PCR. Among more than 85,000 clones listed, just over 75% were seen once. In regard to this clone: Its antigen is unidentified. Other DNA sequences in the same sample also yield this CDR3.

V gave up 5 bases and J gave up 7 bases, with 12 bases separating them. The CDR3 has 12 amino acids. Germline assignment: CDR1 SGHVS and CDR2 FQNEAQ. V gene TRBV7-8 combines with J gene TRBJ2-7; D not certain. The sequencing input was PBMCs. The TCR was taken from a man aged 40-49 years in good health and CMV-seropositive. In DNA, the CDR3 is TGTGCCAGCAGCCGCGCAGCAGGAGAGCAGTACTTC. Translating gives CASSRAAGEQYF.